The 25 T cell receptor beta chains given below trace back to one sample, sequenced in a study of blood T cell repertoires in COVID-19. Profiled with immunoSEQ multiplex PCR; TCRdb holds only in-frame clones, not every one. The repertoire consists of 250,000 to 350,000 clones, with approximately 90% occurring once and the leading ten covering about 3%. The sample was PBMCs or T cells enriched from blood (not recorded which). The receptors shown here come from a woman between 45 and 65 years old who had recovered from COVID-19.

V gene TRBV28 combines with J gene TRBJ1-5, with TRBD1 matching over 7 bases. CDR1 is MDHEN and CDR2 is SYDVKM in the germline V gene. V shed 11 bases and J 4 bases; nucleotides not matched to a gene: 11. The CDR3 is 14 residues long. CDR3 sequence: CAGRTGQPNQPQHF. The CDR3 nucleotides read TGTGCCGGCCGAACGGGACAGCCAAATCAGCCCCAGCATTTT.

This clone was counted only a few times. CDR3 protein: CASSLGGAGEQYF. The DNA for the CDR3 is TGCGCCAGCAGCTTGGGAGGGGCGGGGGAGCAGTACTTC. The chain joins TRBV5-1 to TRBJ2-7, with D possibly being TRBD2 (6 bases). The V gene's germline CDR1 is SGHRS and CDR2 YFSETQ. Trimming took off 0 bases at V and 7 bases at J, with 11 bases between the two ends. The CDR3 has 13 amino acids.

The DNA for the CDR3 is TGTGCCAGCAGCTTACAAGGGACTAGCGGGAGGGCAAGAGATACGCAGTATTTT. As protein: CASSLQGTSGRARDTQYF. J is TRBJ2-3 and V is TRBV7-2, with 16 bases identical to TRBD2. Trimming at V came to 2 bases and at J to 5 bases, leaving 7 bases not matched to a gene. This CDR3 region has 18 residues. CDR1 SGHTA and CDR2 FQGNSA come from the germline V gene.

This clone has just a few counts. The rearrangement joins TRBV19 to TRBJ2-1, with a tentative D call TRBD1 (5 bases). Germline V gene lookup returns CDR1 LNHDA and CDR2 SQIVND (reference sequence). The V end was cut by 5 bases, the J end by 8 bases, with 10 bases between. This CDR3 contains 12 residues. In DNA, the CDR3 is TGTGCCAGTAGTTTCAGGGTCGATGAGCAGTTCTTC. Translation: CASSFRVDEQFF.

V usage is TRBV28 and J usage is TRBJ1-4, with D perhaps TRBD1 (5 bases). Trimming stripped 1 base from V and 8 bases from J, with 11 bases between. This CDR3 has 14 amino acids. Germline V lookup: CDR1 MDHEN, CDR2 SYDVKM. CDR3 loop: CASSLLSGGEKLFF. The CDR3 DNA is TGTGCCAGCAGTTTATTGTCCGGGGGAGAAAAACTGTTTTTT.

Here the CDR3 DNA reads TGTGCCAGCAGAGGGACCGGGAGCTCCTACAATGAGCAGTTCTTC. This codes for CASRGTGSSYNEQFF. The chain has TRBV28 and TRBJ2-1; tentatively, D is TRBD2 (6 bases). The V gene's germline CDR1 is MDHEN and CDR2 SYDVKM. This CDR3 is built from 15 residues. V was clipped by 6 bases and J by 0 bases, with 12 bases between them.

This chain uses TRBV5-1 with TRBJ2-5; TRBD1 might be the D (6 bases). Germline CDR1 is SGHRS and CDR2 is YFSETQ. The V and J ends lost 8 bases and 2 bases respectively, with 16 bases between them. This CDR3 region has 14 residues. CDR3 sequence (DNA): TGCGCCAGTAAAAGGGACACAGGACAAGAGACCCAGTACTTC. It is translated as CASKRDTGQETQYF.

The chain is built from TRBV9 and TRBJ1-3; D gene unclear. Germline CDR1 reads SGDLS; CDR2 reads YYNGEE. V lost 5 bases, J lost 4 bases, and 13 bases lay in between. The CDR3 has 14 residues. The CDR3 nucleotides read TGTGCCAGCAGTGCAGAGACGGGGGGAAACACCATATATTTT. Translated, it gives CASSAETGGNTIYF.

This chain joins TRBV4-1 and TRBJ1-3; D perhaps matches TRBD1 (6 bases). Trimming removed 3 bases at V and 4 bases at J, with 13 bases between. Germline loops: CDR1 MGHRA, CDR2 YSYEKL. The CDR3 loop spans 15 amino acids. CDR3 sequence: CASSQLRDTGNTIYF. In nucleotides, the CDR3 is TGCGCCAGCAGCCAGCTCCGGGACACAGGAAACACCATATATTTT.

V gene TRBV5-6 combines with J gene TRBJ1-3; D ambiguous. With 0 bases removed from V and 0 bases from J, the gap between germline ends came to 7 bases. The CDR3 totals 15 residues. The germline V gene encodes CDR1 SGHDT and CDR2 YYEEEE. CDR3 bases: TGTGCCAGCAGCTTGGTGAGGTCCTCTGGAAACACCATATATTTT. It translates to CASSLVRSSGNTIYF.

V gene TRBV28 combines with J gene TRBJ1-2; TRBD1 might be the D (6 bases). V dropped 6 bases and J dropped 0 bases, with 14 bases sitting between them. The CDR3 has 15 residues. Germline lookup yields CDR1 MDHEN and CDR2 SYDVKM. As DNA, the CDR3 is TGTGCCAGCAGCAACTCCAGGGGAGCTAACTATGGCTACACCTTC. Translation: CASSNSRGANYGYTF.

Here the CDR3 DNA reads TGCGCCAGCAGCTTGGCCACTAGCGGGAGCGTCGTGAATGAGCAGTTCTTC. Its translation: CASSLATSGSVVNEQFF. The J gene is TRBJ2-1, the V gene TRBV5-1, with 11 bases aligning to TRBD2. This CDR3 comprises 17 residues. After removal of 0 bases from V and 7 bases from J, the junction contained 9 bases not matched to a gene. In germline, CDR1 is SGHRS, CDR2 YFSETQ.

The chain couples TRBV11-2 to TRBJ2-7; TRBD2 matches 11 bases. The CDR3 length is 16 residues. V gave up 1 base and J gave up 4 bases; unmatched junction bases: 6. CDR1 is SGHAT and CDR2 is FQNNGV in the germline V gene. This CDR3 is CASSLGGTSGYYEQYF. In DNA, the CDR3 is TGTGCCAGCAGCTTAGGCGGGACTAGCGGATATTACGAGCAGTACTTC. Supplemented by reference TRBV11-2 and TRBJ2-7, the full variable domain reads EAGVAQSPRYKIIEKRQSVAFWCNPISGHATLYWYQQILGQGPKLLIQFQNNGVVDDSQLPKDRFSAERLKGVDSTLKIQPAKLEDSAVYLCASSLGGTSGYYEQYFGPGTRLTVT.

The genes are TRBV15 and TRBJ1-2; D gene unclear. Germline V gene sequence: CDR1 LNHNV, CDR2 YYDKDF (reference sequence). With 0 bases removed from V and 0 bases from J, the gap between germline ends came to 5 bases. CDR3 size: 14 residues. The CDR3 reads CATSRDRANYGYTF. The CDR3 DNA reads TGTGCCACCAGCAGAGATAGAGCTAACTATGGCTACACCTTC.

This sequence joins TRBV28 and TRBJ1-1; the D is unclear. The CDR3 consists of 11 residues. Trimming stripped 6 bases from V and 7 bases from J, with 9 bases between. Germline CDR1 MDHEN, CDR2 SYDVKM. CDR3: CASSLTDEAFF. The CDR3 coding sequence is TGTGCCAGCAGCCTTACAGATGAAGCTTTCTTT.

J is TRBJ2-5 and V is TRBV18, with TRBD1 identical over 8 bases. V lost 4 bases and J lost 5; bases outside the gene matches: 6. The CDR3 length is 14 residues. Per the germline V gene, CDR1 is KGHSH and CDR2 is LQKENI. The CDR3 is CASSLTGGRETQYF. The CDR3 DNA reads as TGTGCCAGCTCACTAACAGGGGGAAGGGAGACCCAGTACTTC.

The chain uses TRBV9 and TRBJ2-3; D perhaps matches TRBD1 (5 bases). CDR3 length equals 15 residues. Germline V gene data show CDR1 as SGDLS and CDR2 as YYNGEE. V gave up 0 bases and J gave up 2 bases, with 10 bases separating them. The CDR3 sequence: CASSVVGRTTDTQYF. The DNA for the CDR3 is TGTGCCAGCAGCGTAGTGGGGCGAACCACAGATACGCAGTATTTT.

The chain couples TRBV7-8 to TRBJ1-1; D not resolved. Trimming removed 0 bases at V and 8 bases at J, with 13 bases between. The CDR3 extends over 14 amino acids. CDR1 is SGHVS and CDR2 is FQNEAQ in the germline V gene. In nucleotides, the CDR3 is TGTGCCAGCAGCTTAGCGCTTACGGGAAAGGAAGCTTTCTTT. Translated, it gives CASSLALTGKEAFF.

This clone appeared a few times. The chain joins TRBV5-1 to TRBJ2-2; 8 positions agree with TRBD2. Germline V lookup: CDR1 SGHRS, CDR2 YFSETQ. This CDR3 comprises 16 residues. The trim removed 3 bases at V and 3 bases at J, leaving 7 bases unmatched. For the CDR3, the DNA is TGCGCCAGCAGCTACTCCGGGAGGGAGCACACCGGGGAGCTGTTTTTT. It is translated as CASSYSGREHTGELFF.

This chain links TRBV11-2 with TRBJ2-1; TRBD2 agrees at 15 bases. CDR1 and CDR2 (germline): SGHAT, FQNNGV. The CDR3 extends over 16 amino acids. V gave up 5 bases and J gave up 6 bases; unmatched junction bases: 5. CDR3 sequence (DNA): TGTGCCAGCAGCGGAGAGGGACTAGCGGGAGGCAATGAGCAGTTCTTC. Its protein is CASSGEGLAGGNEQFF.

V usage is TRBV7-2 and J usage is TRBJ1-4, with 8 positions matching TRBD1. Germline V CDR1 and CDR2: SGHTA, FQGNSA. The CDR3 is made up of 15 amino acids. V was clipped by 5 bases and J by 8 bases; unmatched bases: 10. CDR3 sequence reads: CASSAGQGSFEKLFF. CDR3 nucleotide sequence: TGTGCCAGCAGCGCTGGACAGGGTAGTTTCGAAAAACTGTTTTTT.

The J gene is TRBJ2-3, the V gene TRBV6-1, with 8 bases identical to TRBD2. V was pared by 4 bases and J by 2 bases, with 8 bases of the junction left unmatched. The CDR3 sequence is 16 residues long. Germline V gene data show CDR1 as MNHNS and CDR2 as SASEGT. The CDR3 reads CASSATGGRYTDTQYF. Here the CDR3 DNA reads TGTGCCAGCAGTGCCACCGGCGGGAGGTACACAGATACGCAGTATTTT.

The gene calls are TRBV7-3 and TRBJ2-1, with D possibly matching TRBD2 (6 bases). The CDR3 consists of 15 residues. Germline CDR1 is SGHTA and CDR2 is FQGTGA. Trimming stripped 4 bases from V and 9 bases from J, with 19 bases between. The CDR3 here is CASSSTRTTSIEQFF. The DNA for the CDR3 is TGTGCCAGCAGCTCGACCAGAACGACTAGTATTGAGCAGTTCTTC. Combining the CDR3 with reference TRBV7-3 and TRBJ2-1 gives the whole variable domain GAGVSQTPSNKVTEKGKYVELRCDPISGHTALYWYRQSLGQGPEFLIYFQGTGAADDSGLPNDRFFAVRPEGSVSTLKIQRTERGDSAVYLCASSSTRTTSIEQFFGPGTRLTVL.

V is TRBV28 and J is TRBJ2-1; TRBD2 aligns across 7 bases. There are 14 residues in the CDR3. V trimming: 7 bases; J trimming: 1 base; junction bases outside the gene matches: 4. CDR1 is MDHEN and CDR2 is SYDVKM in the germline V gene. The CDR3, as DNA: TGTGCCAGCACCCGCGGGGGATCCTACAATGAGCAGTTCTTC. Protein: CASTRGGSYNEQFF.

As concerns this clone: Other DNA sequences from this sample encode an identical CDR3 as well. The J gene is TRBJ1-1, the V gene TRBV19; 7 bases map to TRBD1. The CDR3 length is 12 residues. The V segment lost 9 bases and the J segment 1 base; nucleotides outside the gene matches: 2. Germline CDR1 LNHDA, CDR2 SQIVND (reference sequence). The CDR3 coding sequence is TGTGCCAGCCGGGACAGGAACACTGAAGCTTTCTTT. Encoded protein: CASRDRNTEAFF.